The next 30 T cell receptor beta chains were all read from a single sample in a study of blood T cells in healthy people across ages. The authors ran a second PCR of roughly 6 to 12 cycles using a sample-barcoded 5' primer and a J-beta primer mix. TCRdb fed the 5' RACE reads into MiXCR, producing one record per CDR3 protein. The table includes roughly 1,500,000 distinct CDR3 sequences, about 40% detected once. Sequenced sample: blood. Source of these receptors: a woman aged 18 to 35 in good health.

This clonotype was picked up a small number of times. The CDR3 reads CSVATSELDTQYF. The CDR3 coding sequence is TGCAGCGTTGCTACTAGCGAGCTAGATACGCAGTATTTT. The V gene is TRBV29-1, the J gene TRBJ2-3; 7 positions match TRBD2. From germline, CDR1 is SQVTM and CDR2 ANQGSEA. The CDR3 is 13 amino acids. The V gene end was trimmed by 4 bases and the J gene end by 5 bases; junction bases not matched to a gene: 6.

V is TRBV25-1 and J is TRBJ1-1; a weak D match, TRBD1 (6 bases). The CDR3 runs to 12 residues. Germline CDR1 and CDR2: MGHDK and SYGVNS. The V end was cut by 8 bases, the J end by 6 bases, with 13 bases between. CDR3 nucleotide sequence: TGTGCCAGCCAACCAGCAGGGGCTGAAGCTTTCTTT. Its protein is CASQPAGAEAFF.

This clonotype came up once. The chain is built from TRBV25-1 and TRBJ1-1; D is possibly TRBD1 (6 bases). The germline V gene has CDR1 MGHDK and CDR2 SYGVNS. Trimming removed 6 bases from V and 6 bases from J, with 8 bases in between. The CDR3 has 11 amino acids. As DNA, the CDR3 is TGTGCCAGCAGAACAGGGCCTGAAGCTTTCTTT. The encoded protein is CASRTGPEAFF.

This clonotype was seen more than once but under ten times. The gene calls are TRBV29-1 and TRBJ1-3; D not certain. CDR3 length: 11 residues. CDR1 and CDR2 (germline): SQVTM, ANQGSEA. V was pared by 7 bases and J by 0 bases, with 4 bases between. The DNA of the CDR3 is TGCAGCGCCCACTCTGGAAACACCATATATTTT. Protein: CSAHSGNTIYF.

This clonotype was found a few times. The CDR3 DNA is TGTGCCAGCAGCTTACCGAAATCCTACGAGCAGTACTTC. Protein: CASSLPKSYEQYF. The rearrangement links TRBV7-2 to TRBJ2-7; D gene uncertain. The CDR3 loop spans 13 amino acids. V was trimmed by 2 bases and J by 1 base, leaving 6 bases between them. Germline values: CDR1 SGHTA, CDR2 FQGNSA.

The chain links TRBV12-3 or TRBV12-4 to TRBJ2-2, with D uncertain. Trimming cost V 5 bases and J 5 bases, with 9 bases left between them. The CDR3 is 13 residues long. The CDR3 DNA sequence: TGTGCCAGCAGTGTTCACGAAACCGGGGAGCTGTTTTTT. Residues: CASSVHETGELFF.

The rearrangement uses TRBV19 and TRBJ2-7; either TRBD1 or TRBD2 may supply D (5 bases each). CDR1 and CDR2 from the germline V gene are LNHDA and SQIVND (reference sequence). The V end was cut by 8 bases, the J end by 5 bases, with 16 bases between. The CDR3 has 13 amino acids. The CDR3 DNA is TGTGCCAGTGGGGGTGTCTCGGGCAACGAGCAGTACTTC. This encodes CASGGVSGNEQYF.

This chain links TRBV20-1 with TRBJ2-7; D is uncertain. The CDR3 loop spans 15 amino acids. CDR1 and CDR2 (germline): DFQATT, SNEGSKA (reference sequence). The ends were cut back, 3 bases at V and 0 bases at J, with 15 bases in the middle. The CDR3 loop reads CSASSEAPSSYEQYF. CDR3 nucleotide sequence: TGCAGTGCTAGTTCCGAAGCCCCGAGCTCCTACGAGCAGTACTTC.

CDR3 nucleotides: TGTGCCAGCAGCCCAGGACTAGCGGGGGATTCGGGGTACTTC. Its protein is CASSPGLAGDSGYF. The V call is TRBV7-9, the J call TRBJ2-5; 13 bases align to TRBD2. The CDR3 covers 14 residues. Germline CDR1 and CDR2: SEHNR and FQNEAQ (reference sequence). V dropped 5 bases and J dropped 13; count of bases not matched to a gene: 10.

This clonotype was seen more than once but under ten times. The V and J genes are TRBV12-3 or TRBV12-4 and TRBJ2-1; D is unclear. The CDR3 totals 15 residues. Between the trimmed V and J ends, which lost 4 bases and 6 bases, there was a span of 16 bases. In nucleotides, the CDR3 is TGTGCCAGCAGTTCCCATATGGGCTTCACCAATGAGCAGTTCTTC. This encodes CASSSHMGFTNEQFF.

This chain uses TRBV20-1 with TRBJ1-5; D gene uncertain. Germline assignment: CDR1 DFQATT and CDR2 SNEGSKA (reference sequence). The CDR3 contains 15 residues. The V end lost 5 bases, the J end lost 4 bases, and 18 bases lay between the germline ends. The CDR3 nucleotides read TGCAGTGCTCTGAACCCCGACGGAATAAATCAGCCCCAGCATTTT. Protein: CSALNPDGINQPQHF.

The chain recombines TRBV20-1 with TRBJ2-1; D unclear. V dropped 5 bases and J dropped 13 bases, with 15 bases sitting between them. Per germline, CDR1 DFQATT and CDR2 SNEGSKA (reference sequence). This CDR3 is 11 amino acids long. The CDR3 DNA is TGCAGTGCTCATAGGGTAGAGACCCAGTTCTTC. It is translated as CSAHRVETQFF.

The chain joins TRBV5-1 to TRBJ2-4, with TRBD2 as a possible D gene (6 bases). The J call could be wrong; TRBJ2-7 is a better fit for the DNA end. The CDR3 totals 13 residues. Looked up from germline, CDR1 is SGHRS and CDR2 is YFSETQ. In nucleotides, the CDR3 is TGCGCCAGCAGCGCGGAGGGGTTCTACGAGCAGTACTTC. Protein: CASSAEGFYEQYF.

V is TRBV15 and J is TRBJ2-1; no clear D. The CDR3 loop spans 15 amino acids. The V end lost 7 bases, the J end lost 0 bases, and 13 bases lay between the germline ends. Germline V gene data show CDR1 as LNHNV and CDR2 as YYDKDF (reference sequence). The CDR3 DNA sequence: TGTGCCACCACCCCCGGGCGTTCCTCCTACAATGAGCAGTTCTTC. As protein: CATTPGRSSYNEQFF.

The V and J genes are TRBV6-2 or TRBV6-3 and TRBJ2-2, with TRBD1 matching over 9 bases. Trimming at V came to 6 bases and at J to 5 bases, leaving 10 bases not matched to a gene. The length of the CDR3 is 16 residues. Germline V gene sequence: CDR1 MNHEY, CDR2 SVGEGT. CDR3 loop: CASRRTGGLRTGELFF. The DNA for the CDR3 is TGTGCCAGCAGAAGAACAGGGGGCTTAAGGACCGGGGAGCTGTTTTTT.

The chain employs TRBV9 and TRBJ1-2; no definite D call. Trimming took off 5 bases at V and 6 bases at J, with 11 bases between the two ends. Germline values: CDR1 SGDLS, CDR2 YYNGEE. The CDR3 covers 12 residues. CDR3 coding DNA: TGTGCCAGCAGGTCGGCAGGAGATGGCTACACCTTC. As protein: CASRSAGDGYTF.

The table lists this clonotype with a count of one. The chain has TRBV6-1 and TRBJ2-3; 9 nucleotides align to TRBD2. J lost 0 bases, V lost 5 bases, and 12 bases had no gene match. Germline assignment: CDR1 MNHNS and CDR2 SASEGT. The CDR3 loop spans 18 amino acids. CDR3 sequence reads: CASSRLGTSRSSTDTQYF. The CDR3 bases are TGTGCCAGCAGTAGACTAGGGACTAGCCGATCTAGCACAGATACGCAGTATTTT.

There are a few counts of this clonotype. This sequence joins TRBV20-1 and TRBJ1-2; D call uncertain. The germline V gene encodes CDR1 DFQATT and CDR2 SNEGSKA (reference sequence). The CDR3 runs to 12 residues. V lost 3 bases to trimming and J lost 8 bases, with 13 bases between them. Here the CDR3 DNA reads TGCAGTGCTAGGTACCTCTCTGACGGCTACACCTTC. This codes for CSARYLSDGYTF.

This clonotype showed up just a few times. The J gene is TRBJ1-1, the V gene TRBV28; TRBD1 matches 8 bases. The CDR3 runs 16 residues. The V gene's germline CDR1 is MDHEN and CDR2 SYDVKM. Unmatched junction bases numbered 8, after V lost 2 bases and J lost 3 bases. This chain's CDR3 is CASSLAGTGIDTEAFF. CDR3 nucleotide sequence: TGTGCCAGCAGTTTAGCCGGGACAGGAATAGACACTGAAGCTTTCTTT. Full variable domain (missing parts from reference TRBV28 and TRBJ1-1): DVKVTQSSRYLVKRTGEKVFLECVQDMDHENMFWYRQDPGLGLRLIYFSYDVKMKEKGDIPEGYSVSREKKERFSLILESASTNQTSMYLCASSLAGTGIDTEAFFGQGTRLTVV.

There are a few counts of this clonotype. This chain uses TRBV5-1 with TRBJ2-5, with unresolved D. The CDR3 runs 15 residues. CDR1 is SGHRS and CDR2 is YFSETQ in the germline V gene. Trimming shortened V by 5 bases and J by 5 bases, and 19 bases separated the two germline ends. The CDR3 sequence is CASSAPGRGRETQYF. The CDR3 DNA follows: TGCGCCAGCAGTGCCCCCGGGCGAGGCAGGGAGACCCAGTACTTC.

The chain recombines TRBV14 with TRBJ2-1; D possibly corresponds to TRBD1 (6 bases). Germline loops: CDR1 SGHDN, CDR2 FVKESK. This CDR3 contains 17 residues. Deletions cut 2 bases from V and 4 bases from J, with 18 bases between. The CDR3 sequence is CASSQTPTGFKYNEQFF. The CDR3 nucleotides are TGTGCCAGCAGCCAAACTCCTACAGGGTTCAAGTACAATGAGCAGTTCTTC.

The genes are TRBV18 and TRBJ2-3; 8 bases map to TRBD2. There are 16 residues in the CDR3. V was pared by 4 bases and J by 0 bases, with 6 bases of the junction left unmatched. Germline V gene lookup returns CDR1 KGHSH and CDR2 LQKENI. CDR3 protein: CASSQISGGSTDTQYF. As DNA, the CDR3 is TGTGCCAGCTCACAAATAAGCGGGGGCAGCACAGATACGCAGTATTTT. Complete variable domain (other parts from reference TRBV18 and TRBJ2-3): NAGVMQNPRHLVRRRGQEARLRCSPMKGHSHVYWYRQLPEEGLKFMVYLQKENIIDESGMPKERFSAEFPKEGPSILRIQQVVRGDSAAYFCASSQISGGSTDTQYFGPGTRLTVL.

The CDR3 reads CASSTSGVQETQYF. The CDR3 DNA sequence: TGTGCCAGCAGCACCAGCGGGGTCCAAGAGACCCAGTACTTC. The chain links TRBV11-1 to TRBJ2-5, with 7 bases identical to TRBD2. This CDR3 contains 14 residues. Unmatched junction bases numbered 4, after V lost 5 bases and J lost 1 base. From germline, CDR1 is SGHAT and CDR2 FQDESV (reference sequence).

The chain carries TRBV21-1 and TRBJ2-4; the table's D call, TRBD2, has no DNA check behind it. Matching the DNA end better, TRBJ2-7 makes the J call doubtful. TRBV21-1 is classified as a pseudogene. This CDR3 is built from 18 residues. The CDR3 coding sequence is TGTGCCAGCAGCAGGAGGTCTCCTAGCGGGCGGGGGGCCACCGAGCAGTACTTC. It encodes CASSRRSPSGRGATEQYF.

V usage is TRBV4-2 and J usage is TRBJ1-4; D might be TRBD1 (5 bases). Looked up from germline, CDR1 is LGHNA and CDR2 is YNFKEQ. The CDR3 spans 13 residues. V lost 0 bases, J lost 8 bases, and 7 bases lay in between. For the CDR3, the DNA is TGTGCCAGCAGCCAAGAGGGGGTGGAAAAACTGTTTTTT. As protein: CASSQEGVEKLFF.

This clonotype has a single count. The V call is TRBV2, the J call TRBJ1-1; no clear D gene. V was cut by 4 bases and J by 1 base, with 13 bases left in between. The CDR3 totals 15 residues. Looked up from germline, CDR1 is SNHLY and CDR2 is FYNNEI. CDR3 DNA sequence: TGTGCCAGCAGTGGAGGACGGACGGGGAACACTGAAGCTTTCTTT. This gives the protein CASSGGRTGNTEAFF.

A few counts support this clonotype. DNA of the CDR3: TGTGCCAGCAGCGTCGGGGCAATCAATACGCAGTATTTT. Amino acid sequence: CASSVGAINTQYF. J is TRBJ2-3 and V is TRBV7-9; D is perhaps TRBD1 or TRBD2 (5 bases each). Looked up from germline, CDR1 is SEHNR and CDR2 is FQNEAQ (reference sequence). This CDR3 is built from 13 residues. Trimming took off 5 bases at V and 7 bases at J, with 13 bases between the two ends.

In its sample, this clonotype was seen once. This may come from a read error, since a much larger clone is one base off. This chain uses TRBV12-3 or TRBV12-4 with TRBJ1-1; D is unresolved. The CDR3 spans 15 residues. Trimming shortened V by 7 bases and J by 4 bases, and 19 bases separated the two germline ends. The CDR3 bases are TGTGCCAGCACGATGAGCGGCGGGCGGACCACTGAAGCTTTCTTT. This translates into CASTMSGGRTTEAFF.

V usage is TRBV2 and J usage is TRBJ2-1, with 7 bases that match TRBD2. Germline CDR1 and CDR2: SNHLY and FYNNEI. The CDR3 contains 15 residues. Unmatched junction bases numbered 7, after V lost 4 bases and J lost 4 bases. DNA of the CDR3: TGTGCCAGCAGTGGAAAGCGGGGCCTATACAATGAGCAGTTCTTC. As protein: CASSGKRGLYNEQFF.

This clonotype was counted a few times. The V gene is TRBV4-1, the J gene TRBJ2-1; 11 positions agree with TRBD2. This CDR3 comprises 16 residues. The V and J ends lost 10 bases and 0 bases, in that order; junction bases with no gene match: 8. The V gene's germline CDR1 is MGHRA and CDR2 YSYEKL. CDR3 region: CAIAGTSGSSYNEQFF. The CDR3 DNA reads TGCGCCATCGCCGGGACTAGCGGAAGCTCCTACAATGAGCAGTTCTTC.